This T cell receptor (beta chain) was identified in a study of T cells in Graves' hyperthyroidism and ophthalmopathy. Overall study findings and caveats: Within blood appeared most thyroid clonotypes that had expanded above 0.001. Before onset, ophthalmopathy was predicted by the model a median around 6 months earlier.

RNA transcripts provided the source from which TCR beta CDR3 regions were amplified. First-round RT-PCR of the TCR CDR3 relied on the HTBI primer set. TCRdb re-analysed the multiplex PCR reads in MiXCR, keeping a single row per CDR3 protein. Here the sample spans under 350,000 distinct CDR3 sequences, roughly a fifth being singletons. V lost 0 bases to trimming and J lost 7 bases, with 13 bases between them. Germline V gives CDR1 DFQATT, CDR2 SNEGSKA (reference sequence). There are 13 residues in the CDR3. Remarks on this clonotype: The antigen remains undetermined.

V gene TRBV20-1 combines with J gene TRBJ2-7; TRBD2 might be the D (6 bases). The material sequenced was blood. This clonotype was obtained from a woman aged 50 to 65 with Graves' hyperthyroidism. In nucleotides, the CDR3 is TGCAGTGCTAGAGATCGGAGGGTTTTAGAGCAGTACTTC. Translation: CSARDRRVLEQYF.